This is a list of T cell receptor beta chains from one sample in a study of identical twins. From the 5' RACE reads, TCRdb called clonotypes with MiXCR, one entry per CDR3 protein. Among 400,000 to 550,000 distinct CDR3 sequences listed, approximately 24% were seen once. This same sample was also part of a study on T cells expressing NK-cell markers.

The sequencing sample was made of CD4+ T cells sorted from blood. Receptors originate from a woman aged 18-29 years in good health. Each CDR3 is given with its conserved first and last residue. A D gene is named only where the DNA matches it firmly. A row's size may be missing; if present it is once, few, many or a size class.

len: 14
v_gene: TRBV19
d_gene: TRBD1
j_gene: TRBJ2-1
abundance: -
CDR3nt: TGTGCCAGTACCCGTCGGGGACAGGGAAATGAGCAGTTCTTC
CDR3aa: CASTRRGQGNEQFF

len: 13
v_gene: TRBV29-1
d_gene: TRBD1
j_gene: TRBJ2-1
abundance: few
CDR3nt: TGCAGCGTCGTTCTGACAGGGCCCCGCGGGCAGTTCTTC
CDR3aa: CSVVLTGPRGQFF

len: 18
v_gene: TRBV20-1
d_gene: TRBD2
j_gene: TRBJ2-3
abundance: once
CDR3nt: TGCAGTGCTAGAGATGCCAGTCTTGGGGGAGGGCTAACAGATACGCAGTATTTT
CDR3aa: CSARDASLGGGLTDTQYF

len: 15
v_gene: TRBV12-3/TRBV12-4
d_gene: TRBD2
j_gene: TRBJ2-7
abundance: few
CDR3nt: TGTGCCAGCGCACGGGCGGGGGAAAGCTCCTACGAGCAGTACTTC
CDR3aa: CASARAGESSYEQYF

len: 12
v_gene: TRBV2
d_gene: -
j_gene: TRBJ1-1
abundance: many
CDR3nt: TGTGCCAGCAGTGAACAGAACACTGAAGCTTTCTTT
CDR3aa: CASSEQNTEAFF

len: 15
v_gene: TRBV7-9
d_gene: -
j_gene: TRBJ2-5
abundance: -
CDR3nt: TGTGCCAGCAGCTGGTCACAGGGTCCGGGGGAGACCCAGTACTTC
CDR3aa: CASSWSQGPGETQYF

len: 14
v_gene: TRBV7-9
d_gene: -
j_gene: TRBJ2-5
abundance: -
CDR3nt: TGTGCCAGCAAGTGGGGAGGGGGCCAAGAGACCCAGTACTTC
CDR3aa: CASKWGGGQETQYF

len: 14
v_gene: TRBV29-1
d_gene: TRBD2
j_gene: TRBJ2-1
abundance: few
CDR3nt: TGCAGCGTTGAAGGGCCTCTGGGGAGGGACGAGCAGTTCTTC
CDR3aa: CSVEGPLGRDEQFF

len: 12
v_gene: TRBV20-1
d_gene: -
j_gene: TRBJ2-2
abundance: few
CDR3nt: TGCAGTGCGAGGGGACACACCGGGGAGCTGTTTTTT
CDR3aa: CSARGHTGELFF

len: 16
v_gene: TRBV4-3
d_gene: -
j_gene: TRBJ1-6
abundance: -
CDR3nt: TGCGCCAGCAGCCAAGAACACAGCTCCTATAATTCACCCCTCCACTTT
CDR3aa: CASSQEHSSYNSPLHF

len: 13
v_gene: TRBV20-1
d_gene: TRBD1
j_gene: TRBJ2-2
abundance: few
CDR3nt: TGCAGTGCTGGGACAGGGGGCACCGGGGAGCTGTTTTTT
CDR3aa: CSAGTGGTGELFF

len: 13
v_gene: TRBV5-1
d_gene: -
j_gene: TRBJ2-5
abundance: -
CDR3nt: TGCGCCAGCAGCTTGACGGGGAAAGAGACCCAGTACTTC
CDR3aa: CASSLTGKETQYF

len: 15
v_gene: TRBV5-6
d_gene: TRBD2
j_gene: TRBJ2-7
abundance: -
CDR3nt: TGTGCCAGCAGCTCCCCTACTAGCGGGAGCCACGAGCAGTACTTC
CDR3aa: CASSSPTSGSHEQYF

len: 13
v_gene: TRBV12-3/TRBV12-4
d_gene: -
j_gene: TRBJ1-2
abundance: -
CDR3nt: TGTGCCAGCAGTCCGGACAGATACTATGGCTACACCTTC
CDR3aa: CASSPDRYYGYTF

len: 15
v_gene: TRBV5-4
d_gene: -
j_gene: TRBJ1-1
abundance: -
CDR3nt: TGTGCCAGCAGCTTTCGGCAGGGACGGAACACTGAAGCTTTCTTT
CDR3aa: CASSFRQGRNTEAFF

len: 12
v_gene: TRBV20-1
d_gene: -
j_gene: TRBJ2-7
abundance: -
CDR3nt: TGCAGTGCCACGGGCGGGATCTACGAGCAGTACTTC
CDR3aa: CSATGGIYEQYF

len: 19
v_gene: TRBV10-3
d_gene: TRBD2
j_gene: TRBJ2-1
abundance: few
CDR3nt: TGTGCCATCAGTGAAACCCCAGGAGCCGGACTAGCGGGAGTAAATGAGCAGTTCTTC
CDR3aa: CAISETPGAGLAGVNEQFF

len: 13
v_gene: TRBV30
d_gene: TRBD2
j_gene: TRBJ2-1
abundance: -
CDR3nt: TGTGCCTGCGGACTAGTGTCTTACAATGAGCAGTTCTTC
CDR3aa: CACGLVSYNEQFF

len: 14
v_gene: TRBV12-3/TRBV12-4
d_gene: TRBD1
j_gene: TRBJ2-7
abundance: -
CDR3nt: TGTGCCAGCAGACCGGGACAGCCCAATTTCGAGCAGTACTTC
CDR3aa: CASRPGQPNFEQYF

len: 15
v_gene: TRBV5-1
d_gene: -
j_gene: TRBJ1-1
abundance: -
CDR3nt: TGCGCCAGCAGCTTGGGGATGGGGGTGAACACTGAAGCTTTCTTT
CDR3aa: CASSLGMGVNTEAFF

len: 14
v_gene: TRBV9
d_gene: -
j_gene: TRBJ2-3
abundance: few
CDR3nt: TGTGCCAGCAGCGTAATGGTCGGCACAGATACGCAGTATTTT
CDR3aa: CASSVMVGTDTQYF

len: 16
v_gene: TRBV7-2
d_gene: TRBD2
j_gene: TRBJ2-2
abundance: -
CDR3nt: TGTGCCAGCAGTTCCACTAGCGGGAGGTACACCGGGGAGCTGTTTTTT
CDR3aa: CASSSTSGRYTGELFF

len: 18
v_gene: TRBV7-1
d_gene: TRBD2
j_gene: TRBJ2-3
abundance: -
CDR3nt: TGTGCCAGCATCCGACTAGCGGGAGGGGTGTCGTCGACAGATACGCAGTATTTT
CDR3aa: CASIRLAGGVSSTDTQYF

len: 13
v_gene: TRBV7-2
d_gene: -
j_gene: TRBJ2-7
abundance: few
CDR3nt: TGTGCCAGCAGCTTAGATATCGCCTACGAGCAGTACTTC
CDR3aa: CASSLDIAYEQYF

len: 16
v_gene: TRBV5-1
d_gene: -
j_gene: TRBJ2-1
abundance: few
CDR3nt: TGCGCCAGCAGCTTGGCCGGGCGAACGTCCTACAATGAGCAGTTCTTC
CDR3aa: CASSLAGRTSYNEQFF

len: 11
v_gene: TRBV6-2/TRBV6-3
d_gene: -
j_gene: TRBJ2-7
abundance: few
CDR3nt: TGTGCCAGCGGAGAACCCTACGAGCAGTACTTC
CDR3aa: CASGEPYEQYF

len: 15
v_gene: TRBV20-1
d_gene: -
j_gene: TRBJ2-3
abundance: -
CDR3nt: TGCAGTGCTAGACCCGACCCCCTCCGAGAAGATACGCAGTATTTT
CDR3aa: CSARPDPLREDTQYF

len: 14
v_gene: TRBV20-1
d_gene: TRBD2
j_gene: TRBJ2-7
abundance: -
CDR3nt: TGCAGTGCTAAGCTAGCGGGGGGCCCCTACGAGCAGTACTTC
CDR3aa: CSAKLAGGPYEQYF

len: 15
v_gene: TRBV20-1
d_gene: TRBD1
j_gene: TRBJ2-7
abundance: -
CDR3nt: TGCAGTGCTAGAGACGCCGGGACAGCTTCCTACGAGCAGTACTTC
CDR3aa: CSARDAGTASYEQYF

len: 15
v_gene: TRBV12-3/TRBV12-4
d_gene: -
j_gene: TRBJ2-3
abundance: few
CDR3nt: TGTGCCAGCAGTTTAAGGGGGACCGAGGCAGATACGCAGTATTTT
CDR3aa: CASSLRGTEADTQYF